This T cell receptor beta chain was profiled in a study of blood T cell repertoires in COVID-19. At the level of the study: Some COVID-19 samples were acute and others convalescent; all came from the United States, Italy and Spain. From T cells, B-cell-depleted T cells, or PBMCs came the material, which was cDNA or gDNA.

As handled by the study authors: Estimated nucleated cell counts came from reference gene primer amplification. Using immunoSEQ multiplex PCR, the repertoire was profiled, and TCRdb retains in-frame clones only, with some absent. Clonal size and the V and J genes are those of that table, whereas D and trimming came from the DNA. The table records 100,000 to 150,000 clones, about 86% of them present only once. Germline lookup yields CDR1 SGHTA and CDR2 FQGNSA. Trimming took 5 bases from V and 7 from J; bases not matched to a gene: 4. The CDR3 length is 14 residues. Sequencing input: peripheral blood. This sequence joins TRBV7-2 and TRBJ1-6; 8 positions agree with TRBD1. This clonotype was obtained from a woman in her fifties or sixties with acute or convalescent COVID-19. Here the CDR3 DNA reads TGTGCCAGCAGCCGGGACAGGACAAATTCACCCCTCCACTTT. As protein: CASSRDRTNSPLHF. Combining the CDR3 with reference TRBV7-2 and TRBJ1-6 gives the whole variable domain GAGVSQSPSNKVTEKGKDVELRCDPISGHTALYWYRQSLGQGLEFLIYFQGNSAPDKSGLPSDRFSAERTGGSVSTLTIQRTQQEDSAVYLCASSRDRTNSPLHFGNGTRLTVT.